These 8 T cell receptor beta chains originate from one sample sequenced in a study of CD8 T cells in Susac syndrome. RNA totalling roughly 0.5 to 1 ug underwent reverse transcription with random hexamers. TCRdb recomputed calls from the immunoSEQ multiplex PCR reads with MiXCR, one row per CDR3 protein. Of 250,000 to 350,000 distinct CDR3 sequences detected, around 83% appear once; the ten largest clones hold over 0.1%. The material sequenced was CD8+ T cells from PBMCs. These TCRs come from a human donor with multiple sclerosis.

The CDR3 DNA is TGTGCCAGCAGCTTAAATCGTAACACTGAAGCTTTCTTT. This codes for CASSLNRNTEAFF. V and J are TRBV7-6 and TRBJ1-1; no clear D gene. CDR1 is SGHVS and CDR2 is FNYEAQ in the germline V gene. The CDR3 is 13 residues long. Trimming cost V 2 bases and J 2 bases, with 6 bases left between them.

The rearrangement links TRBV2 to TRBJ2-7, with D uncertain. CDR1 is SNHLY and CDR2 is FYNNEI in the germline V gene. This CDR3 is 12 amino acids long. Trimming left V 7 bases short and J 7 bases short, with 14 bases between. The chain's CDR3 is CASIGSPTEQYF. The CDR3 DNA reads TGTGCCAGCATCGGGTCGCCGACAGAGCAGTACTTC. The whole variable domain, filled in from reference TRBV2 and TRBJ2-7, reads EPEVTQTPSHQVTQMGQEVILRCVPISNHLYFYWYRQILGQKVEFLVSFYNNEISEKSEIFDDQFSVERPDGSNFTLKIRSTKLEDSAMYFCASIGSPTEQYFGPGTRLTVT.

The rearrangement joins TRBV7-6 to TRBJ2-7, with a weak D call TRBD1 (5 bases). Germline V lookup: CDR1 SGHVS, CDR2 FNYEAQ. CDR3 length equals 13 residues. Trimming shortened V by 1 base and J by 3 bases, and 7 bases separated the two germline ends. Here the CDR3 DNA reads TGTGCCAGCAGCTTAGACAGGCTCTACGAGCAGTACTTC. This encodes CASSLDRLYEQYF. The full variable domain, in which reference TRBV7-6 and TRBJ2-7 provide the parts outside the CDR3, is GAGVSQSPRYKVTKRGQDVALRCDPISGHVSLYWYRQALGQGPEFLTYFNYEAQQDKSGLPNDRFSAERPEGSISTLTIQRTEQRDSAMYRCASSLDRLYEQYFGPGTRLTVT.

This chain joins TRBV19 and TRBJ1-1; perhaps TRBD1 as D (6 bases). The germline V and J ends were trimmed by 11 bases and 7 bases, with 14 bases remaining between them. CDR3 size: 11 residues. CDR1 is LNHDA, CDR2 SQIVND, per germline (reference sequence). CDR3 region: CAGQTGSEAFF. The CDR3 DNA reads TGTGCCGGACAGACCGGGAGTGAAGCTTTCTTT.

This clonotype has a handful of counts. The V gene is TRBV6-1, the J gene TRBJ2-3; possibly TRBD1 for D (5 bases). V shed 3 bases and J shed 3 bases, with 13 bases lying between them. Germline V lookup: CDR1 MNHNS, CDR2 SASEGT. The CDR3 runs to 15 residues. The CDR3 DNA is TGTGCCAGCAGTGAGGTGTCAGGGCTTACAGATACGCAGTATTTT. Its protein product is CASSEVSGLTDTQYF.

The chain links TRBV7-8 to TRBJ2-1; TRBD1 matches at 9 bases. With 5 bases clipped from V and 7 bases from J, the junction kept 6 bases outside the gene matches. The CDR3 sequence is 14 residues long. The V gene's germline CDR1 is SGHVS and CDR2 FQNEAQ. The DNA of the CDR3 is TGTGCCAGCAGCCCTGGGGGACAGGGTAATGAGCAGTTCTTC. It yields the protein CASSPGGQGNEQFF. Together with reference TRBV7-8 and TRBJ2-1, the CDR3 gives the full variable domain: GAGVSQSPRYKVAKRGQDVALRCDPISGHVSLFWYQQALGQGPEFLTYFQNEAQLDKSGLPSDRFFAERPEGSVSTLKIQRTQQEDSAVYLCASSPGGQGNEQFFGPGTRLTVL.

The chain is built from TRBV18 and TRBJ2-1, with 8 nucleotides matching TRBD2. The CDR3 runs 12 residues. Losses at the gene ends were 6 bases for V and 6 bases for J; bases not matched to a gene: 1. CDR1 is KGHSH and CDR2 is LQKENI in the germline V gene. CDR3 region: CASSGGGNEQFF. The CDR3 nucleotides are TGTGCCAGCTCCGGGGGGGGCAATGAGCAGTTCTTC.

The rearrangement uses TRBV3-1 and TRBJ2-5; D unclear. CDR3 length: 12 residues. CDR1 and CDR2 from the germline V gene are LGHDT and YNNKEL (reference sequence). The V end lost 4 bases, the J end lost 5 bases, and 8 bases lay between the germline ends. CDR3 in amino acids: CASSPDRETQYF. The CDR3 DNA reads TGTGCCAGCAGCCCCGACCGGGAGACCCAGTACTTC.